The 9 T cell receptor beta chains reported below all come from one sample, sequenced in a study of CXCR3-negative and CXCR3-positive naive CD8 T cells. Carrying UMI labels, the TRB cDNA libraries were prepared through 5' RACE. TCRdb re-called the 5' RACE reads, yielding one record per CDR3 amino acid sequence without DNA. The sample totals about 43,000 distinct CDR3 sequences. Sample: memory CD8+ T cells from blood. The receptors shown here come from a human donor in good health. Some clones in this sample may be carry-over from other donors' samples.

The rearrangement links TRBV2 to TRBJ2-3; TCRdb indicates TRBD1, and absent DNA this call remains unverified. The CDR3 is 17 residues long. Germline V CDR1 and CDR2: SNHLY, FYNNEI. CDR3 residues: CASSVGFDRGRGDTQYF. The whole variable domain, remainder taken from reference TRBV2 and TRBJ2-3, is EPEVTQTPSHQVTQMGQEVILRCVPISNHLYFYWYRQILGQKVEFLVSFYNNEISEKSEIFDDQFSVERPDGSNFTLKIRSTKLEDSAMYFCASSVGFDRGRGDTQYFGPGTRLTVL.

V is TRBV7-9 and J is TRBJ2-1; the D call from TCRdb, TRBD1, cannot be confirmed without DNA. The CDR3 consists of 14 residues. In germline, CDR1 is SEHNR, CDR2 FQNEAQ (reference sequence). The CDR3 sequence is CASGGPNTYNEQFF.

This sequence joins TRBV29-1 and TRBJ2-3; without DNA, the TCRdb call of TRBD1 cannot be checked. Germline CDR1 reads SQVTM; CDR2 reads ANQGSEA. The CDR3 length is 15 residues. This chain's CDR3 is CSVERTGGSGDTQYF.

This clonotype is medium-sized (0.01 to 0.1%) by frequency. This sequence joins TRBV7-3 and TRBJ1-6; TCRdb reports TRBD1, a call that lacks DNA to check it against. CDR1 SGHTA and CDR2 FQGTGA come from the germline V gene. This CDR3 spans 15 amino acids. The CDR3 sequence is CASSSTGGAGSPLHF.

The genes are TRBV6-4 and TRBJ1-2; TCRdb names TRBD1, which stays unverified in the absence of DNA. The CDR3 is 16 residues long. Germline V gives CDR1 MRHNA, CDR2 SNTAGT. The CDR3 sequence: CASSDTLDRAYYGYTF.

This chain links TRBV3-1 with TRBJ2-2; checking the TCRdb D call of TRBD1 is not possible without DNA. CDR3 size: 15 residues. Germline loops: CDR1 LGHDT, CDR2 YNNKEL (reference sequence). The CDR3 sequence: CASSQDGPGPGELFF.

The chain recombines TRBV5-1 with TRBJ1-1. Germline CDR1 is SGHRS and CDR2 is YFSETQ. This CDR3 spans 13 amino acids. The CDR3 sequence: CASSLVGATEAFF.

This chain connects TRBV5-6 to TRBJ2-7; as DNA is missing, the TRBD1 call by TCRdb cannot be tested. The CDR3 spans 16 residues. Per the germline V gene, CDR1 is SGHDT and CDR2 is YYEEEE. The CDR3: CASSSLGDRSSYEQYF.

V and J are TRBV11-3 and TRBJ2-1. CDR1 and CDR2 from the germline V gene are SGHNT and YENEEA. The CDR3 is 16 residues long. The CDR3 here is CASSLGHQVAYNEQFF.